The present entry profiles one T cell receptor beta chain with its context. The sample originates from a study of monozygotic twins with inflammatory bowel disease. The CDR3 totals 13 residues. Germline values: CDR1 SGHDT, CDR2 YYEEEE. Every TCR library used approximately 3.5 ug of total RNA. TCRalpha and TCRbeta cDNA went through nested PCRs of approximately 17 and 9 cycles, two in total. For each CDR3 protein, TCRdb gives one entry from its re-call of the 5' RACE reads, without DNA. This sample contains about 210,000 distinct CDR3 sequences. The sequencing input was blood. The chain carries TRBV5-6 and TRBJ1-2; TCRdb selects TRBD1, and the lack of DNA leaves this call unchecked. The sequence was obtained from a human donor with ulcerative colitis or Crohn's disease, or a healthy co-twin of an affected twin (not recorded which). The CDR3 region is CASSEGQLYGYTF.